The source of this TCR beta chain is a study of T cells after posttransplantation cyclophosphamide (dated by TCRdb to about 2016). Regarding the research as a whole: T cell repertoire reconstitution was tracked by TRB sequencing after myeloablative bone marrow transplantation in which posttransplantation cyclophosphamide was used as GVHD prophylaxis. Because TRA and TRB clonality correlated tightly in 8 to 10 samples, the subsequent TCR analyses were limited to TRB only. Public TRB sequences were queried against a database of over 3,600 sequences associated with responses to pathogens, tumor antigens, self-antigens and alloantigens. Antigen receptor sequencing was done on samples from about 38 PTCy-treated patients and from roughly 17 related bone marrow donors of those patients. Up to about 3 additional blood samples from 2 to 5.2 years after transplant were also TRB-sequenced in 3 patients, as was pretransplant blood from several patients. TRB sequencing was performed on blood from all 35 or so PTCy patients with 1-year posttransplant specimens.

Genomic DNA was the input for TRB sequencing, which was run either with the immunoSEQ assay at survey resolution or with the hsTCRB kit. In the authors' own workflow: Initial read processing used immunoSEQ software, and repertoire analyses used the LymphoSeq R package. Clonality was calculated as 1 minus normalized Shannon entropy, and the Gini coefficient was also calculated for each TRB dataset. Phenotypes of unsorted samples were inferred by mapping TRB sequences from sorted subsets of the recipient or donor onto the same recipient's unsorted samples. TCRdb provides this immuneACCESS table in a form limited to in-frame rearrangements. Some clones are lacking; in checked studies, under half of them reflect an unresolved V gene, and why the rest are absent is not known. The DNA gave D and trimming, while V, J and clone size come from that table. This sample includes approximately 35,000 clones, and none of them was observed just once. The ten largest clones add up to about 4.4% of the sample.

The CDR3 measures 16 amino acids from cysteine to phenylalanine. Solely the CDR3 DNA is kept, with 48 bases framed from the first base. Sequences MRHNA (CDR1) and SNTAGT (CDR2) are obtained from the germline V gene. V loses 1 base of germline sequence and J loses 0 bases, and the interval between the two ends is 10 bases. Related bone marrow donors provided peripheral blood samples on the day of marrow donation. Mononuclear cells from peripheral blood and bone marrow were separated by Ficoll-Hypaque density centrifugation and then cryopreserved. This clone is medium-sized (0.01 to 0.1%). Its antigen specificity is not known. No clone much larger than this one lies a single base away; base qualities are absent. The paper's findings and limits, for the study overall: Across the 45 or so patients, TRB clonality was highly associated with recipient CMV seropositivity and CMV reactivation, and diversity with PTCy was similar to that in the CNI/methotrexate controls. At 1-2 months, donor-recipient similarity was low but rose over the first year, and the later blood repertoires were often dominated by donor CD8+ memory clones. The TRB repertoires of T cells infiltrating skin or the GI tract showed only limited overlap with the TRB repertoires found in blood.

This receptor was identified in a woman in her 30s in good health and a related stem cell transplant donor. The chain couples TRBV6-4 to TRBJ2-1, with the D gene not clear enough to name. The sequenced material came from PBMCs. The CDR3 protein: CASSDYLSRSYNEQFF. In nucleotides, the sequence is TGTGCCAGCAGTGACTACTTGTCCCGCTCCTACAATGAGCAGTTCTTC.